The rows below give T cell receptor beta chains drawn from one sample of a study of cytomegalovirus exposure and HLA in healthy donors. Generated by immunoSEQ multiplex PCR, the TCRdb table keeps only in-frame clones and is missing some. The record lists 65,000 to 95,000 clones, of which the ten most abundant hold roughly 1.5%. The sequenced sample was PBMCs. The source is a woman aged 60 to 75 in good health and CMV-seronegative. Both conserved end residues are part of each CDR3. D genes are given only for firm matches.

TRBJ2-3 | TRBD2 | TRBV5-1 | TGCGCCAGCAGCGTAGCGGGAGAGGGGACCACAGATACGCAGTATTTT | CASSVAGEGTTDTQYF
TRBJ1-1 | TRBD1 | TRBV4-2 | TGTGCCAGCAGCCAAGTTCCTTGGAGGGACAGGGGGCGAATGAACACTGAAGCTTTCTTT | CASSQVPWRDRGRMNTEAFF
TRBJ1-4 | . | TRBV6-1 | TGTGCCAGCAGTGCCTGGACAGTCGGTAATGAAAAACTGTTTTTT | CASSAWTVGNEKLFF
TRBJ2-1 | . | TRBV4-3 | TGCGCCAGCAGCCAAGAGTCCCCGGGAGCCTACAATGAGCAGTTCTTC | CASSQESPGAYNEQFF
TRBJ2-7 | TRBD1 | TRBV10-1 | TGCGCCAGCAGACCCGGGACAGGGTCCTACGAGCAGTACTTC | CASRPGTGSYEQYF
TRBJ2-7 | . | TRBV19 | TGTGCCAGTAGTACGAGAGAGTGGTCCTACGAGCAGTACTTC | CASSTREWSYEQYF
TRBJ1-5 | . | TRBV27 | TGTGCCAGCAGTACGAATCAGGGTTTTGGGCAGCCCCAGCATTTT | CASSTNQGFGQPQHF
TRBJ2-4 | . | TRBV19 | TGTGCCAGTACTAGCCTGGTGGGGTGGAAAAACATTCAGTACTTC | CASTSLVGWKNIQYF
TRBJ1-5 | . | TRBV6-1 | TGTGCCAGCAGTGAAAGGGGGGGGCGAAGCAATCAGCCCCAGCATTTT | CASSERGGRSNQPQHF
TRBJ2-7 | . | TRBV21-1 | TGTGCCAGCAGCAAACCGGGACAGGGGTCCTACGAGCAGTACTTC | CASSKPGQGSYEQYF
TRBJ1-2 | . | TRBV5-1 | TGCGCCAGCAGCGCATCTGGGGGGGCTGGCTACACCTTC | CASSASGGAGYTF
TRBJ2-1 | . | TRBV7-2 | TGTGCCAGCAGCTTGACAGTTTATGAGCAGTTCTTC | CASSLTVYEQFF
TRBJ2-1 | TRBD2 | TRBV19 | TGTGCCAGTAGTAGCCCCCCACTAGCGGGAGTTACGAATGAGCAGTTCTTC | CASSSPPLAGVTNEQFF
TRBJ2-2 | TRBD2 | TRBV7-2 | TGTGCCAGCAGCTTCACTAGCGGGATGAACACCGGGGAGCTGTTTTTT | CASSFTSGMNTGELFF
TRBJ2-5 | . | TRBV7-2 | TGTGCCAGCAGCCCTTCCTACCAAGAGACCCAGTACTTC | CASSPSYQETQYF
TRBJ2-1 | TRBD1 | TRBV6-1 | TGTGCCAGCAGTGCCCGACAGGGGGCGGACTACGAGGAGCAGTTCTTC | CASSARQGADYEEQFF
TRBJ2-7 | TRBD2 | TRBV28 | TGTGCCAGCATAACCGGGACTAGCTCCGCCGAGCAGTACTTC | CASITGTSSAEQYF
TRBJ2-1 | . | TRBV10-3 | TGTGCCATCAGTGAAGTAGGTAATAGCGCCTACAATGAGCAGTTCTTC | CAISEVGNSAYNEQFF
TRBJ1-2 | . | TRBV19 | TGTGCCACCTCAGGGTTTCCATTAGGCTACACCTTC | CATSGFPLGYTF
TRBJ1-1 | . | TRBV7-8 | TGTGCCAGCAGCTTAGGGACGGCGGGGGAAGCTTTCTTT | CASSLGTAGEAFF
TRBJ2-1 | TRBD2 | TRBV19 | TGTGCCAGTAGAACCGGGACTAGCATAGGTGATGAGCAGTTCTTC | CASRTGTSIGDEQFF
TRBJ2-2 | . | TRBV19 | TGTGCCAGTAGTACTCGGACAGTTTTCACCGGGGAGCTGTTTTTT | CASSTRTVFTGELFF
TRBJ2-1 | . | TRBV27 | TGTGCCAGCAGCGTCAGTTCTCACTCCTACAATGAGCAGTTCTTC | CASSVSSHSYNEQFF
TRBJ2-7 | . | TRBV28 | TGTGCCAGCAGGCCTGGGACAGCGGGTGAGCAGTACTTC | CASRPGTAGEQYF